What follows is one TCR beta chain and its context. The germline V gene encodes CDR1 MNHNS and CDR2 SASEGT. The CDR3 loop spans 14 amino acids. J was trimmed by 9 bases and V by 5 bases; bases with no gene match: 7. These data are taken from a study of T cell repertoires in cytomegalovirus infection. MiXCR was run by TCRdb on the reads, yielding one entry per CDR3 protein. Seen here are roughly 230,000 distinct CDR3 sequences, about 20% observed once, and the top ten hold around a sixth. The gene calls are TRBV6-1 and TRBJ1-1; 12 bases line up with TRBD1. The sequenced material came from CD8+ T cells from PBMCs. The origin of this receptor is a human donor in good health (CMV status not recorded). Some clones in this sample may be carry-over from other donors' samples. The CDR3 region is CASSPGTGGRKAFF. The CDR3 nucleotides are TGTGCCAGCAGTCCTGGGACAGGGGGCCGGAAAGCTTTCTTT.